This TCR beta chain was sequenced during a study of blood T cells in healthy people across ages. About the study: Per every two T cells, about one barcoded beta molecule was captured by template switching.

The use of a sample-barcoded 5' primer and a J-beta primer mix characterized a second PCR of 7 to 11 cycles. A template-switch adaptor that had 12 random nucleotides put a tag on each cDNA molecule. TCRdb processed the 5' RACE reads anew with MiXCR; each CDR3 protein has one entry. The data show about 640,000 distinct CDR3 sequences, under 65% seen once. Individuals who donated were healthy Caucasians from Russia aged about 6 to 100. The sequenced sample was blood. This sequence originates from a man between 60 and 75 years old in good health.

CDR3 protein: CASSQGWGGEQFF. DNA for the CDR3: TGTGCCAGCAGCCAAGGTTGGGGGGGCGAGCAGTTCTTC. The chain uses TRBV3-1 and TRBJ2-1, with a possible D match to TRBD2 (7 bases). CDR1 is LGHDT and CDR2 is YNNKEL in the germline V gene (reference sequence). CDR3 length: 13 amino acids. V was cut by 1 base and J by 10 bases, with 11 bases left in between.